The 28 T cell receptor beta chains below come from one sample, sequenced in a study of PD-1 blockade in classical Hodgkin lymphoma. Time point: newly diagnosed, previously untreated cHL patient sample. The CD4+ T cells used were purified from thawed PBMCs through magnetic negative selection. Libraries were prepared by immunoSEQ multiplex PCR; TCRdb keeps only in-frame clonotypes and omits some of them. The sample contains roughly 16,000 clones, roughly 90% of which appear only once. The source material was CD4+ T cells from blood. These receptors were collected from a human donor with classical Hodgkin lymphoma.

This chain joins TRBV11-1 and TRBJ2-7, with D perhaps TRBD2 (5 bases). CDR3 size: 13 residues. V was trimmed by 4 bases and J by 4 bases, leaving 11 bases between them. The germline V gene has CDR1 SGHAT and CDR2 FQDESV (reference sequence). The CDR3 DNA reads TGTGCCAGCAGCTGGACTCAGCAGTACGAGCAGTACTTC. Protein product: CASSWTQQYEQYF.

The rearrangement joins TRBV10-3 to TRBJ1-1; D uncertain. Germline V gene sequence: CDR1 ENHRY, CDR2 SYGVKD. V lost 0 bases and J lost 4, with 9 bases in between. This CDR3 has 14 amino acids. As DNA, the CDR3 is TGTGCCATCAGTGAGTCGCCCGATGTCACTGAAGCTTTCTTT. Protein sequence: CAISESPDVTEAFF.

The rearrangement uses TRBV30 and TRBJ1-5; D call uncertain. V lost 1 base, J lost 5 bases, and 6 bases lay in between. The CDR3 contains 12 residues. Germline CDR1 GTSNPN, CDR2 SVGIG (reference sequence). The CDR3 reads CAWSGVDQPQHF. DNA of the CDR3: TGTGCCTGGAGTGGTGTCGATCAGCCCCAGCATTTT.

V is TRBV19 and J is TRBJ2-5; D remains ambiguous. This CDR3 contains 13 residues. V was clipped by 3 bases and J by 5 bases, with 10 bases between them. Per the germline V gene, CDR1 is LNHDA and CDR2 is SQIVND (reference sequence). CDR3 loop: CASSMKGIETQYF. CDR3 sequence (DNA): TGTGCCAGTAGTATGAAAGGGATCGAGACCCAGTACTTC.

The chain recombines TRBV7-2 with TRBJ1-2, with D possibly matching TRBD1 (6 bases). Trimming shortened V by 4 bases and J by 2 bases, and 14 bases separated the two germline ends. Germline CDR1 SGHTA, CDR2 FQGNSA. The CDR3 has 15 residues. The CDR3, as DNA: TGTGCCAGCAGCTACGTCCGGGGGCGCAACTATGGCTACACCTTC. Translated, it gives CASSYVRGRNYGYTF. The complete variable domain, with remaining parts taken from reference TRBV7-2 and TRBJ1-2, reads GAGVSQSPSNKVTEKGKDVELRCDPISGHTALYWYRQSLGQGLEFLIYFQGNSAPDKSGLPSDRFSAERTGGSVSTLTIQRTQQEDSAVYLCASSYVRGRNYGYTFGSGTRLTVV.

This chain connects TRBV6-1 to TRBJ2-7, with 7 bases fitting TRBD2. This CDR3 comprises 16 residues. V lost 4 bases and J lost 3; bases outside the gene matches: 12. CDR1 MNHNS and CDR2 SASEGT come from the germline V gene. CDR3 nucleotide sequence: TGTGCCAGCAGTGTTTTGGGGAGCGGGGAAGGCTACGAGCAGTACTTC. Encoded protein: CASSVLGSGEGYEQYF.

J is TRBJ2-4 and V is TRBV30; D is unclear. The germline CDR1 and CDR2 sequences are GTSNPN and SVGIG (reference sequence). With 0 bases removed from V and 0 bases from J, the gap between germline ends came to 6 bases. The CDR3 spans 14 residues. CDR3 residues: CAWSVHGAKNIQYF. CDR3 DNA sequence: TGTGCCTGGAGTGTACACGGAGCCAAAAACATTCAGTACTTC.

V gene TRBV10-3 combines with J gene TRBJ2-5; D unresolved. The germline V gene has CDR1 ENHRY and CDR2 SYGVKD. This CDR3 is 13 amino acids long. V was shortened by 4 bases and J by 1 base, with 7 bases between the two germline ends. CDR3 in amino acids: CAISVAAQETQYF. In DNA, the CDR3 is TGTGCCATCAGTGTTGCGGCCCAAGAGACCCAGTACTTC.

Only one count was recorded for this clone. J is TRBJ2-7 and V is TRBV19; D remains ambiguous. Germline V lookup: CDR1 LNHDA, CDR2 SQIVND (reference sequence). The V gene lost 4 bases and the J gene lost 7 bases, with 14 bases spanning the gap. This CDR3 region has 13 residues. CDR3 in amino acids: CASSTRTESEQYF. Here the CDR3 DNA reads TGTGCCAGTAGTACCCGGACGGAATCAGAGCAGTACTTC.

The chain couples TRBV29-1 to TRBJ1-1; tentatively, D is TRBD1 (5 bases). CDR3 length equals 11 residues. CDR1 is SQVTM, CDR2 ANQGSEA, per germline. The germline V and J ends were trimmed by 7 bases and 7 bases, with 13 bases remaining between them. In DNA form, the CDR3 reads TGCAGCGCTTACGCAGGGATTGAAGCTTTCTTT. It is translated as CSAYAGIEAFF.

The chain employs TRBV29-1 and TRBJ2-3; D unclear. V dropped 5 bases and J dropped 7 bases, with 10 bases sitting between them. CDR1 is SQVTM, CDR2 ANQGSEA, per germline. This CDR3 has 11 residues. The CDR3 region has the DNA TGCAGCGTTCCCAAGAGAAATACGCAGTATTTT. This translates into CSVPKRNTQYF.

The chain recombines TRBV19 with TRBJ1-4; TRBD1 is a possible D gene (5 bases). CDR1 LNHDA and CDR2 SQIVND come from the germline V gene (reference sequence). Trimming shortened V by 8 bases and J by 4 bases, and 11 bases separated the two germline ends. The CDR3 is 13 residues long. CDR3 residues: CASENRLNEKLFF. The CDR3 nucleotides read TGTGCCAGTGAGAACAGGCTTAATGAAAAACTGTTTTTT.

This clone has more than one count but fewer than ten. This rearrangement joins TRBV7-9 to TRBJ1-2, with D hard to call. The ends were cut back, 5 bases at V and 3 bases at J, with 13 bases in the middle. Germline V CDR1 and CDR2: SEHNR, FQNEAQ (reference sequence). This CDR3 is 14 amino acids long. The CDR3 loop is CASSPQGGYYGYTF. CDR3 DNA sequence: TGTGCCAGCAGCCCTCAAGGCGGCTACTATGGCTACACCTTC.

The rearrangement links TRBV11-2 to TRBJ2-2; 9 nucleotides line up with TRBD2. V trimming: 5 bases; J trimming: 4 bases; junction bases outside the gene matches: 8. This CDR3 spans 16 amino acids. Germline assignment: CDR1 SGHAT and CDR2 FQNNGV. CDR3 coding DNA: TGTGCCAGCAGCCCTAGCGGGATAGGGGGCACCGGGGAGCTGTTTTTT. This encodes CASSPSGIGGTGELFF.

The V call is TRBV19, the J call TRBJ2-5, with 7 bases matching TRBD1. This CDR3 contains 15 residues. In germline, CDR1 is LNHDA, CDR2 SQIVND (reference sequence). The trim removed 3 bases at V and 5 bases at J, leaving 9 bases unmatched. The CDR3 protein is CASSMSRTGAETQYF. The DNA of the CDR3 is TGTGCCAGTAGTATGTCGCGAACAGGGGCCGAGACCCAGTACTTC.

The chain combines TRBV11-2 with TRBJ1-5, with D tentatively TRBD1 (5 bases). The CDR3 spans 16 residues. Trimming took 6 bases from V and 4 from J, leaving 19 bases between them. The germline gives CDR1 SGHAT, CDR2 FQNNGV. The CDR3 here is CASRAGTPGSNQPQHF. In nucleotides, the CDR3 is TGTGCCAGCAGGGCCGGGACCCCTGGATCGAATCAGCCCCAGCATTTT.

This clone came up a few times. This chain uses TRBV2 with TRBJ1-2; a weak D match, TRBD1 (6 bases). Trimming pared 5 bases from V and 8 bases from J, leaving 18 bases between. The CDR3 sequence is 14 residues long. The germline V gene encodes CDR1 SNHLY and CDR2 FYNNEI. The CDR3 loop is CASSLGTLLRGYTF. The CDR3 coding sequence is TGTGCCAGCAGTCTCGGGACACTCCTTAGGGGCTACACCTTC.

The chain recombines TRBV5-5 with TRBJ1-1; 7 bases agree with TRBD1. The germline CDR1 and CDR2 sequences are SGHKS and YYEKEE (reference sequence). This CDR3 is built from 14 residues. Germline trimming cut 0 bases from V and 6 bases from J; bases unmatched to any gene: 5. The CDR3 loop is CASSLEQGLAEAFF. The CDR3 DNA follows: TGTGCCAGCAGCTTGGAACAGGGGTTGGCTGAAGCTTTCTTT.

V and J are TRBV5-1 and TRBJ2-1; possibly TRBD1 or TRBD2 for D (5 bases each). Trimming removed 0 bases at V and 4 bases at J, with 11 bases between. This CDR3 is 15 amino acids long. Germline CDR1 and CDR2: SGHRS and YFSETQ. The CDR3 reads CASSLDGTEYNEQFF. CDR3 bases: TGCGCCAGCAGCTTGGATGGGACGGAGTACAATGAGCAGTTCTTC.

The CDR3 coding sequence is TGCGCCAGCATGAGGTCAACGGGAAACTATGGCTACACCTTC. Residues: CASMRSTGNYGYTF. J is TRBJ1-2 and V is TRBV10-2; D gene ambiguous. The germline V gene encodes CDR1 WSHSY and CDR2 SAAADI. CDR3 length: 14 residues. Trimming took off 7 bases at V and 2 bases at J, with 14 bases between the two ends.

The J gene is TRBJ1-3, the V gene TRBV5-4, with D possibly TRBD1 on 5 matching bases. V was shortened by 4 bases and J by 0 bases, with 11 bases between the two germline ends. CDR1 and CDR2 (germline): SGHNT, YYREEE (reference sequence). The CDR3 consists of 15 residues. Here the CDR3 DNA reads TGTGCCAGCAGCGGAGGGACCAACTCTGGAAACACCATATATTTT. It translates to CASSGGTNSGNTIYF.

The rearrangement uses TRBV7-9 and TRBJ1-1, with 9 bases fitting TRBD1. Germline V gene sequence: CDR1 SEHNR, CDR2 FQNEAQ (reference sequence). V dropped 4 bases and J dropped 0; count of bases not matched to a gene: 3. CDR3 length: 15 residues. The CDR3 DNA reads TGTGCCAGCAGCTGGACAGGGGCCCTGAACACTGAAGCTTTCTTT. Encoded protein: CASSWTGALNTEAFF.

The chain links TRBV5-6 to TRBJ2-7, with D possibly matching TRBD2 (6 bases). Germline V gene sequence: CDR1 SGHDT, CDR2 YYEEEE. CDR3 length: 13 residues. V was pared by 2 bases and J by 3 bases, with 9 bases between. The CDR3 nucleotides are TGTGCCAGCAGCTTCGCCGGGGGCTACGAGCAGTACTTC. Translation: CASSFAGGYEQYF.

The chain links TRBV5-8 to TRBJ2-3, with 12 bases that match TRBD2. Germline CDR1 SGHTS, CDR2 YDEGEE. With 0 bases clipped from V and 4 bases from J, the junction kept 3 bases outside the gene matches. The CDR3 totals 16 residues. The CDR3 here is CASSLGLAGEADTQYF. The CDR3 DNA is TGTGCCAGCAGCTTGGGACTAGCGGGAGAGGCAGATACGCAGTATTTT.

This clone came up a few times. The chain combines TRBV28 with TRBJ1-5; no firm D call. The CDR3 spans 10 residues. Looked up from germline, CDR1 is MDHEN and CDR2 is SYDVKM. The V gene lost 3 bases and the J gene lost 9 bases, with 3 bases spanning the gap. Here the CDR3 DNA reads TGTGCCAGCAGTTTTTCGCCCCAGCATTTT. Encoded protein: CASSFSPQHF. Together with reference TRBV28 and TRBJ1-5, the CDR3 gives the full variable domain: DVKVTQSSRYLVKRTGEKVFLECVQDMDHENMFWYRQDPGLGLRLIYFSYDVKMKEKGDIPEGYSVSREKKERFSLILESASTNQTSMYLCASSFSPQHFGDGTRLSIL.

The chain is built from TRBV5-4 and TRBJ2-1, with 7 bases that match TRBD2. CDR1 SGHNT and CDR2 YYREEE come from the germline V gene (reference sequence). The trim removed 1 base at V and 3 bases at J, leaving 4 bases unmatched. The CDR3 contains 15 residues. In DNA form, the CDR3 reads TGTGCCAGCAGCTTGCGGCTAGCGGACTACAATGAGCAGTTCTTC. It codes for CASSLRLADYNEQFF. The whole variable domain, filled in from reference TRBV5-4 and TRBJ2-1, reads ETGVTQSPTHLIKTRGQQVTLRCSSQSGHNTVSWYQQALGQGPQFIFQYYREEENGRGNFPPRFSGLQFPNYSSELNVNALELDDSALYLCASSLRLADYNEQFFGPGTRLTVL.

V and J are TRBV2 and TRBJ1-2; the match to TRBD1 covers 8 bases. The germline V gene has CDR1 SNHLY and CDR2 FYNNEI. CDR3 length: 14 residues. J was trimmed by 6 bases and V by 7 bases; bases with no gene match: 10. The CDR3 spells CASIALTGVDGYTF. DNA of the CDR3: TGTGCCAGCATAGCCCTGACAGGGGTGGATGGCTACACCTTC.

This clone was detected once. A read error may produce the germline difference seen at one junction end. The J gene is TRBJ2-2, the V gene TRBV4-2, with 15 bases aligning to TRBD2. From germline, CDR1 is LGHNA and CDR2 YNFKEQ. The CDR3 consists of 18 residues. The CDR3 spells CASSGGLAGGGRPGELFF. DNA of the CDR3: TGTGCCAGCAGCGGGGGACTAGCGGGAGGAGGTCGACCCGGGGAACTGTTTTTT.